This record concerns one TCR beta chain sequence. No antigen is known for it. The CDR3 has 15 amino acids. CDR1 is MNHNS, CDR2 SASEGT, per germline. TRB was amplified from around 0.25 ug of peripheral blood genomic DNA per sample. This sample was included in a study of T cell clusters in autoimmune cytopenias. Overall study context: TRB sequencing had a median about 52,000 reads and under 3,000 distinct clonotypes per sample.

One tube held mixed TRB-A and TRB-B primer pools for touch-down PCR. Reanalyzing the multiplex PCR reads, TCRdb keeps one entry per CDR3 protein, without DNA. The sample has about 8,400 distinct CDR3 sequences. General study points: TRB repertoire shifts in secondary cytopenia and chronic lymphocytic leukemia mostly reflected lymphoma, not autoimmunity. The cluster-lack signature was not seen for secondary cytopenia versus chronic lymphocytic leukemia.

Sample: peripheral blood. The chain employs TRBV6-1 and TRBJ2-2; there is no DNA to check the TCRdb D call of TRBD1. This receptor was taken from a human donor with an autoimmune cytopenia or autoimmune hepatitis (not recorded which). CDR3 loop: CAGQRTGSNTGELFF.